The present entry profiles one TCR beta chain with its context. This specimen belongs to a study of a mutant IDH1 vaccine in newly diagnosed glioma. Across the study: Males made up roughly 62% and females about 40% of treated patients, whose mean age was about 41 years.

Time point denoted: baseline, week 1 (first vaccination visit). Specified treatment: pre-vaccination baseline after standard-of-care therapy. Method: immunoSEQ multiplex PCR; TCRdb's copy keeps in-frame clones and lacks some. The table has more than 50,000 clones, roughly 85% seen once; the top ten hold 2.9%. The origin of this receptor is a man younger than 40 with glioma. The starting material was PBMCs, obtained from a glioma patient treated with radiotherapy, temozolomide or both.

CDR3 sequence reads: CASSYSTSGGTDTQYF. The CDR3 DNA follows: TGTGCCAGCAGTTACTCGACTAGCGGGGGGACAGATACGCAGTATTTT. V gene TRBV6-6 combines with J gene TRBJ2-3; 13 bases line up with TRBD2. V was pared by 0 bases and J by 3 bases, with 0 bases of the junction left unmatched. Per germline, CDR1 MNHNY and CDR2 SVGAGI (reference sequence). This CDR3 contains 16 residues.